This TCR beta chain derives from a study of graft-versus-host responses after intestinal transplantation. As for the study in general: Recipients received multivisceral, liver-intestinal, or isolated intestinal transplants. Recipients across the board were started on anti-thymocyte globulin induction, then kept on tacrolimus and steroids for around 3 years. Points from the study as a whole: Some patients had graft-donor T cell macrochimerism, and their allografts showed high graft-versus-host to host-versus-graft clonal ratios. GvH clones occurred in recipient marrow; some first appeared in ileum or blood.

In the case of this clone: Its specificity is unknown. Other DNA sequences within the sample encode an identical CDR3.

The method was immunoSEQ multiplex PCR; TCRdb's version includes in-frame clones alone and lacks a portion of them. The profile shows around 100,000 clones, 90% to 95% of them singletons. The receptor comes from a human donor who was the organ donor for an intestinal transplant. Source: unstimulated CD8+ T cells sorted from spleen or lymph node cells, taken before transplant.

The CDR3 loop is CASSPNTGELFF. In DNA form, the CDR3 reads TGTGCCAGCAGCCCCAACACCGGGGAGCTGTTTTTT. This sequence joins TRBV9 and TRBJ2-2; the D is unclear. This CDR3 region has 12 residues. Germline V gene data show CDR1 as SGDLS and CDR2 as YYNGEE. V shed 4 bases and J shed 2 bases, with 3 bases lying between them.